This T cell receptor beta chain was captured in a study of blood T cells in healthy people across ages. The study, taken as a whole, reports: Among long-lived donors, naive CD4+ cells were more numerous and diversity higher than in aged donors.

Regarding this clonotype: Its antigen is not identified.

Then a second PCR, running about 6 to 11 cycles, was carried out with a sample-barcoded 5' primer and a J-beta primer mix. Each CDR3 protein gets one entry after TCRdb re-called the 5' RACE reads with MiXCR. This table holds about 1.8 million distinct CDR3 sequences, roughly 52% found once. This CDR3 contains 13 residues. Trimming shortened V by 5 bases and J by 2 bases, and 12 bases separated the two germline ends. From germline, CDR1 is DFQATT and CDR2 SNEGSKA (reference sequence). The sequenced material came from blood. This TCR was sampled from a woman in her 40s in good health. The chain carries TRBV20-1 and TRBJ1-2, with a tentative D call TRBD1 (5 bases). In nucleotides, the CDR3 is TGCAGTGCTCCAGGCAGGGAGAACTATGGCTACACCTTC. It specifies CSAPGRENYGYTF.